Shown below are 18 T cell receptor beta chains from a single sample sequenced in a study of shared clonotypes between healthy human individuals. The data were produced by immunoSEQ multiplex PCR, yet TCRdb's version contains in-frame clones alone and is incomplete. This table has a few million clones, just over 90% appearing once. The sequenced sample consisted of naive CD4+ T cells from PBMCs. The subset is: CD45RA+ positively selected. These receptors came from a man aged 18 to 30 in good health. Some clones in this sample may be carry-over from other donors' samples.

Only one count was recorded for this clone. V usage is TRBV4-1 and J usage is TRBJ2-1; possibly TRBD2 for D (6 bases). Germline assignment: CDR1 MGHRA and CDR2 YSYEKL. CDR3 length equals 17 residues. V was trimmed by 4 bases and J by 2 bases, leaving 18 bases between them. As DNA, the CDR3 is TGCGCCAGCAGCCCAGGTCGTGCGCGGGATACCTACAATGAGCAGTTCTTC. Translation gives CASSPGRARDTYNEQFF.

J is TRBJ2-7 and V is TRBV6-5; the D is unclear. Germline assignment: CDR1 MNHEY and CDR2 SVGAGI. The CDR3 sequence is 11 residues long. V was trimmed by 2 bases and J by 9 bases, leaving 8 bases between them. The CDR3 DNA reads TGTGCCAGCAGTTACGGCACCTGGCAGTACTTC. Residues: CASSYGTWQYF.

V is TRBV18 and J is TRBJ1-2, with 8 bases matching TRBD1. This CDR3 comprises 15 residues. V shed 3 bases, J shed 7 bases, and the junction held 10 bases outside the gene matches. Per germline, CDR1 KGHSH and CDR2 LQKENI. The CDR3 DNA follows: TGTGCCAGCTCACCGGGACAGGACGTCGCAGGTGGCTACACCTTC. This encodes CASSPGQDVAGGYTF.

This clone was recorded only once. The V call is TRBV7-2, the J call TRBJ1-1; no firm D call. V lost 0 bases and J 0 bases, leaving 11 bases between the germline ends. The germline CDR1 and CDR2 sequences are SGHTA and FQGNSA. The CDR3 has 16 amino acids. CDR3 sequence: CASSLAAGSLNTEAFF. The CDR3 DNA reads TGTGCCAGCAGCTTAGCCGCCGGGAGTCTGAACACTGAAGCTTTCTTT.

J is TRBJ2-1 and V is TRBV7-9; possibly TRBD1 or TRBD2 for D (6 bases each). The germline V gene encodes CDR1 SEHNR and CDR2 FQNEAQ (reference sequence). The CDR3 is made up of 15 amino acids. Trimming stripped 5 bases from V and 6 bases from J, with 17 bases between. As DNA, the CDR3 is TGTGCCAGCAGCCCGGAGGGACAACCCCCCAATGAGCAGTTCTTC. It specifies CASSPEGQPPNEQFF.

The rearrangement links TRBV7-2 to TRBJ2-7; D is undetermined. The germline V gene encodes CDR1 SGHTA and CDR2 FQGNSA. The CDR3 contains 15 residues. The V end was cut by 4 bases, the J end by 2 bases, with 15 bases between. CDR3 sequence (DNA): TGTGCCAGCAGCTCTAACCCAGGTAACCCCTACGAGCAGTACTTC. Amino acid sequence: CASSSNPGNPYEQYF.

This chain joins TRBV5-4 and TRBJ1-1, with no clear D. Germline-derived CDR1 and CDR2 are SGHNT and YYREEE (reference sequence). The CDR3 sequence is 17 residues long. V dropped 3 bases and J dropped 1 base, with 19 bases sitting between them. CDR3 region: CASSSPVVGVSNTEAFF. The CDR3 nucleotides read TGTGCCAGCAGCTCCCCCGTAGTCGGGGTTTCGAACACTGAAGCTTTCTTT.

The genes are TRBV28 and TRBJ1-2, with TRBD1 matching over 8 bases. Germline CDR1 and CDR2: MDHEN and SYDVKM. There are 17 residues in the CDR3. V shed 8 bases and J 4 bases; nucleotides not matched to a gene: 18. DNA for the CDR3: TGTGCCAGCCGGTCGAAAGCGGCTAGGACAGGGCTCTATGGCTACACCTTC. Translation: CASRSKAARTGLYGYTF.

The genes are TRBV27 and TRBJ1-4, with D perhaps matching TRBD1 (5 bases). Germline CDR1 and CDR2: MNHEY and SMNVEV (reference sequence). V shed 10 bases and J shed 8 bases, with 26 bases lying between them. The CDR3 is 16 residues long. CDR3 DNA sequence: TGTGCCACCTCCCCATTAGGGTCTGGGAGGGGCGAAAAACTGTTTTTT. The encoded protein is CATSPLGSGRGEKLFF.

V and J are TRBV9 and TRBJ2-5, with D perhaps given as TRBD1 or TRBD2 (5 bases each). The CDR3 runs 18 residues. The V end lost 4 bases, the J end lost 5 bases, and 27 bases lay between the germline ends. Germline V gene sequence: CDR1 SGDLS, CDR2 YYNGEE. The CDR3 region has the DNA TGTGCCAGCAGCATTAATGAACTCGGGACGCGGAGGTCCGAGACCCAGTACTTC. This encodes CASSINELGTRRSETQYF.

This clone was seen more than once but under ten times. Different DNA sequences within this sample yield the same CDR3. The chain combines TRBV5-1 with TRBJ1-1; D gene uncertain. From germline, CDR1 is SGHRS and CDR2 YFSETQ. The CDR3 covers 13 residues. Trimming removed 4 bases at V and 1 base at J, with 8 bases between. CDR3 bases: TGCGCCAGCAGCCTACCAGCGAACACTGAAGCTTTCTTT. This codes for CASSLPANTEAFF.

The rearrangement links TRBV6-6 to TRBJ2-5; 12 bases agree with TRBD1. This CDR3 spans 16 amino acids. Germline V gene lookup returns CDR1 MNHNY and CDR2 SVGAGI (reference sequence). The V segment lost 0 bases and the J segment 5 bases; nucleotides outside the gene matches: 4. The CDR3 protein is CASSYSVGQGAETQYF. The DNA of the CDR3 is TGTGCCAGCAGTTACTCTGTGGGACAGGGGGCTGAGACCCAGTACTTC.

This chain joins TRBV6-6 and TRBJ1-1; D call uncertain. Per germline, CDR1 MNHNY and CDR2 SVGAGI (reference sequence). This CDR3 has 15 residues. V was cut by 7 bases and J by 1 base, with 16 bases left in between. The CDR3 loop is CASTKNGRGNTEAFF. The CDR3 nucleotides are TGTGCCAGCACCAAAAATGGTCGGGGGAACACTGAAGCTTTCTTT.

V and J are TRBV7-2 and TRBJ1-1, with D perhaps matching TRBD1 (6 bases). This CDR3 spans 16 amino acids. V was cut by 0 bases and J by 6 bases, with 17 bases left in between. Per germline, CDR1 SGHTA and CDR2 FQGNSA. The CDR3 region has the DNA TGTGCCAGCAGCTTAGCGGGGGGCTTGTTAGCTGCTGAAGCTTTCTTT. It yields the protein CASSLAGGLLAAEAFF.

This sequence joins TRBV7-2 and TRBJ2-2; the D is unclear. CDR1 is SGHTA, CDR2 FQGNSA, per germline. Trimming removed 5 bases from V and 0 bases from J, with 10 bases in between. The CDR3 contains 15 residues. The CDR3 loop reads CASSRAPTNTGELFF. In DNA, the CDR3 is TGTGCCAGCAGCCGCGCGCCCACGAACACCGGGGAGCTGTTTTTT. Full variable domain (outside the CDR3, taken from reference TRBV7-2 and TRBJ2-2): GAGVSQSPSNKVTEKGKDVELRCDPISGHTALYWYRQSLGQGLEFLIYFQGNSAPDKSGLPSDRFSAERTGGSVSTLTIQRTQQEDSAVYLCASSRAPTNTGELFFGEGSRLTVL.

The chain has TRBV18 and TRBJ2-7, with a possible D match to TRBD1 (6 bases). Trimming removed 3 bases from V and 9 bases from J, with 24 bases in between. In germline, CDR1 is KGHSH, CDR2 LQKENI. There are 16 residues in the CDR3. CDR3 DNA: TGTGCCAGCTCACCTAGAAGGACAGAACCGCCTCACGGGCAGTACTTC. Translating it yields CASSPRRTEPPHGQYF. The full variable domain, completed using reference TRBV18 and TRBJ2-7, is NAGVMQNPRHLVRRRGQEARLRCSPMKGHSHVYWYRQLPEEGLKFMVYLQKENIIDESGMPKERFSAEFPKEGPSILRIQQVVRGDSAAYFCASSPRRTEPPHGQYFGPGTRLTVT.

V is TRBV6-1 and J is TRBJ2-7; D is perhaps TRBD1 (7 bases). V gave up 2 bases and J gave up 7 bases, with 15 bases separating them. Germline CDR1 is MNHNS and CDR2 is SASEGT. CDR3 length equals 14 residues. This CDR3 is CASSESQGGREQYF. The CDR3 coding sequence is TGTGCCAGCAGTGAAAGCCAGGGGGGTCGAGAGCAGTACTTC.

CDR3 coding DNA: TGTGCCAGCAGCCCCAGACTAGCGGGAGGCCTCGGCGAGCAGTACTTC. This translates into CASSPRLAGGLGEQYF. The rearrangement uses TRBV7-2 and TRBJ2-7, with 13 bases matching TRBD2. The CDR3 spans 16 residues. With 5 bases clipped from V and 6 bases from J, the junction kept 10 bases outside the gene matches. CDR1 is SGHTA, CDR2 FQGNSA, per germline.